The 27 T cell receptor beta chains below were found in one sample sequenced in a study of T-cell memory formation after mild COVID-19. TCRdb independently ran MiXCR on the 5' RACE reads; one entry per CDR3 protein. The sample records 200,000 to 250,000 distinct CDR3 sequences, around 30% being singletons. Sample: PBMCs or a T cell subset sorted from them (not recorded which). The source is an adult woman who had mild COVID-19 (a few samples of this study predate the infection). Cell type and time point are not known.

There are many counts of this clonotype. The chain recombines TRBV29-1 with TRBJ1-2; possible D gene TRBD1, 5 bases. The CDR3 covers 12 residues. The V and J ends lost 0 bases and 8 bases respectively, with 10 bases between them. The germline CDR1 and CDR2 sequences are SQVTM and ANQGSEA. CDR3 bases: TGCAGCGTTGAAGAGGGGGGAGGAGGCTACACCTTC. This gives the protein CSVEEGGGGYTF.

The chain is built from TRBV11-3 and TRBJ2-3; TRBD2 matches at 9 bases. The CDR3 sequence is 16 residues long. Germline CDR1 is SGHNT and CDR2 is YENEEA. V was pared by 0 bases and J by 5 bases, with 6 bases of the junction left unmatched. CDR3 bases: TGTGCCAGCAGCTTAGATTTTACTAGCGGGCAAGATACGCAGTATTTT. It yields the protein CASSLDFTSGQDTQYF.

The rearrangement joins TRBV29-1 to TRBJ2-5; TRBD1 matches at 10 bases. The CDR3 sequence is 13 residues long. With 7 bases clipped from V and 4 bases from J, the junction kept 6 bases outside the gene matches. CDR1 and CDR2 from the germline V gene are SQVTM and ANQGSEA. This chain's CDR3 is CSGVGQGLETQYF. For the CDR3, the DNA is TGCAGCGGGGTGGGACAGGGGCTAGAGACCCAGTACTTC.

This clonotype was found a few times. V and J are TRBV7-9 and TRBJ2-3; a weak D match, TRBD2 (5 bases). V lost 2 bases and J lost 8, with 17 bases in between. CDR1 is SEHNR and CDR2 is FQNEAQ in the germline V gene (reference sequence). The CDR3 is 15 amino acids. As DNA, the CDR3 is TGTGCCAGCAGCTTATGGAACGGGATGTCGGGTACGCAGTATTTT. Amino acids: CASSLWNGMSGTQYF.

This clonotype is medium-sized (0.01 to 0.1%) in the sample. CDR3 nucleotides: TGTGCCAGCAGCCACCCGTCAGCTTTTTACAATGAGCAGTTCTTC. It encodes CASSHPSAFYNEQFF. The chain recombines TRBV7-9 with TRBJ2-1; D is unclear. The CDR3 spans 15 residues. V lost 5 bases and J lost 4, with 15 bases in between. Germline assignment: CDR1 SEHNR and CDR2 FQNEAQ (reference sequence).

The table lists this clonotype with a count of one. This chain connects TRBV7-9 to TRBJ2-2; D call uncertain. The ends were cut back, 8 bases at V and 5 bases at J, with 15 bases in the middle. CDR1 and CDR2 from the germline V gene are SEHNR and FQNEAQ (reference sequence). The CDR3 contains 14 residues. The CDR3 loop is CASGESLSTGELFF. Here the CDR3 DNA reads TGTGCCAGCGGCGAATCTCTGTCGACCGGGGAGCTGTTTTTT.

The rearrangement uses TRBV5-6 and TRBJ2-1, with D maybe TRBD1 (5 bases). Per germline, CDR1 SGHDT and CDR2 YYEEEE. The CDR3 length is 15 residues. Trimming took off 2 bases at V and 6 bases at J, with 15 bases between the two ends. This chain's CDR3 is CASSLIEGALNEQFF. The CDR3 DNA follows: TGTGCCAGCAGCTTAATCGAAGGGGCTCTCAATGAGCAGTTCTTC.

V is TRBV19 and J is TRBJ2-7; 13 bases match TRBD2. V shed 6 bases and J 3 bases; nucleotides not matched to a gene: 5. Germline V gives CDR1 LNHDA, CDR2 SQIVND (reference sequence). The CDR3 spans 15 residues. CDR3 region: CASRGTSGIGYEQYF. The CDR3 nucleotides are TGTGCCAGTAGGGGGACTAGCGGGATCGGCTACGAGCAGTACTTC.

This clonotype was picked up a small number of times. The genes are TRBV12-3 or TRBV12-4 and TRBJ2-1; unclear D gene. The CDR3 consists of 15 residues. Between the trimmed V and J ends, which lost 1 base and 0 bases, there was a span of 7 bases. The CDR3 loop reads CASSLVTTSYNEQFF. The DNA of the CDR3 is TGTGCCAGCAGTTTAGTTACTACCTCCTACAATGAGCAGTTCTTC.

This clonotype has a handful of counts. The chain joins TRBV29-1 to TRBJ2-1; 10 bases are a match to TRBD1. CDR1 and CDR2 from the germline V gene are SQVTM and ANQGSEA. This CDR3 is 16 amino acids long. The trim removed 1 base at V and 2 bases at J, leaving 5 bases unmatched. The CDR3: CSVEVSGTGAYNEQFF. The CDR3 DNA is TGCAGCGTTGAAGTATCTGGGACAGGGGCCTACAATGAGCAGTTCTTC.

The gene calls are TRBV7-8 and TRBJ2-2, with D maybe TRBD2 (6 bases). This CDR3 has 16 residues. Trimming took off 4 bases at V and 1 base at J, with 13 bases between the two ends. Germline V lookup: CDR1 SGHVS, CDR2 FQNEAQ. The CDR3 protein is CASSSGGKLNTGELFF. Here the CDR3 DNA reads TGTGCCAGCAGCTCTGGAGGGAAACTGAACACCGGGGAGCTGTTTTTT. The entire variable domain, with the rest obtained from reference TRBV7-8 and TRBJ2-2, is as follows: GAGVSQSPRYKVAKRGQDVALRCDPISGHVSLFWYQQALGQGPEFLTYFQNEAQLDKSGLPSDRFFAERPEGSVSTLKIQRTQQEDSAVYLCASSSGGKLNTGELFFGEGSRLTVL.

The V gene is TRBV6-1, the J gene TRBJ2-2; 7 positions match TRBD1. The CDR3 spans 13 residues. V lost 8 bases and J lost 6; bases outside the gene matches: 6. Germline assignment: CDR1 MNHNS and CDR2 SASEGT. CDR3 in amino acids: CASSGGPSGELFF. In DNA form, the CDR3 reads TGTGCCAGCTCAGGGGGTCCGTCCGGGGAGCTGTTTTTT.

This clonotype appeared many times. The rearrangement joins TRBV14 to TRBJ1-6; D remains ambiguous. This CDR3 has 16 residues. Germline V CDR1 and CDR2: SGHDN, FVKESK. V was clipped by 2 bases and J by 4 bases, with 12 bases between them. The CDR3 nucleotides are TGTGCCAGCAGCCAACATCCACCCGGGTATAATTCACCCCTCCACTTT. Residues: CASSQHPPGYNSPLHF. The full variable domain, with the rest looked up from reference TRBV14 and TRBJ1-6, is EAGVTQFPSHSVIEKGQTVTLRCDPISGHDNLYWYRRVMGKEIKFLLHFVKESKQDESGMPNNRFLAERTGGTYSTLKVQPAELEDSGVYFCASSQHPPGYNSPLHFGNGTRLTVT.

The chain joins TRBV4-3 to TRBJ2-4; D perhaps matches TRBD1 (5 bases). Trimming pared 0 bases from V and 8 bases from J, leaving 14 bases between. Germline CDR1 and CDR2: LGHNA and YSLEER. This CDR3 is 15 amino acids long. CDR3 region: CASSQDPDMDDIQYF. The CDR3, as DNA: TGCGCCAGCAGCCAAGATCCGGACATGGACGACATTCAGTACTTC.

The V and J genes are TRBV24-1 and TRBJ2-6; D is possibly TRBD1 or TRBD2 (5 bases each). Germline V gene sequence: CDR1 KGHDR, CDR2 SFDVKD. V lost 5 bases and J lost 1, with 11 bases in between. This CDR3 is 16 amino acids long. The CDR3 DNA is TGTGCCACCAGTGGAACGGGGCAGTCTGGGGCCAACGTCCTGACTTTC. This gives the protein CATSGTGQSGANVLTF.

In nucleotides, the CDR3 is TGTGCCAGCAGCGTACAGGGGACTGGAAACACCATATATTTT. This gives the protein CASSVQGTGNTIYF. The genes are TRBV3-1 and TRBJ1-3; 7 positions agree with TRBD1. The CDR3 runs to 14 residues. Germline V gene data show CDR1 as LGHDT and CDR2 as YNNKEL (reference sequence). V dropped 5 bases and J dropped 2; count of bases not matched to a gene: 3.

The chain employs TRBV30 and TRBJ2-3, with D possibly matching TRBD2 (5 bases). The CDR3 runs 15 residues. Germline values: CDR1 GTSNPN, CDR2 SVGIG (reference sequence). With 1 base removed from V and 0 bases from J, the gap between germline ends came to 11 bases. In DNA form, the CDR3 reads TGTGCCTGGAGTGCCGGGGTATCTAGCACAGATACGCAGTATTTT. Translating gives CAWSAGVSSTDTQYF. Full variable domain (outside the CDR3, taken from reference TRBV30 and TRBJ2-3): SQTIHQWPATLVQPVGSPLSLECTVEGTSNPNLYWYRQAAGRGLQLLFYSVGIGQISSEVPQNLSASRPQDRQFILSSKKLLLSDSGFYLCAWSAGVSSTDTQYFGPGTRLTVL.

The rearrangement links TRBV19 to TRBJ2-3; a possible D gene is TRBD1 (5 bases). Trimming removed 6 bases at V and 4 bases at J, with 14 bases between. The length of the CDR3 is 14 residues. CDR1 and CDR2 (germline): LNHDA, SQIVND (reference sequence). The CDR3 region has the DNA TGTGCCAGTAGCAACACAGGTGCCTCAGATACGCAGTATTTT. It specifies CASSNTGASDTQYF.

V and J are TRBV9 and TRBJ2-3; D is unresolved. Trimming left V 0 bases short and J 5 bases short, with 10 bases between. The CDR3 extends over 14 amino acids. Looked up from germline, CDR1 is SGDLS and CDR2 is YYNGEE. CDR3 sequence: CASSVARAQDTQYF. In DNA form, the CDR3 reads TGTGCCAGCAGCGTAGCTCGGGCTCAAGATACGCAGTATTTT.

The chain couples TRBV27 to TRBJ1-2; 7 nucleotides line up with TRBD1. Trimming removed 4 bases from V and 4 bases from J; junction bases left unmatched: 12. Germline V gene sequence: CDR1 MNHEY, CDR2 SMNVEV (reference sequence). The CDR3 totals 16 residues. As DNA, the CDR3 is TGTGCCAGCAGTTCGAAACAGGGGACCGGCGGCTATGGCTACACCTTC. This encodes CASSSKQGTGGYGYTF.

The chain carries TRBV24-1 and TRBJ2-2, with TRBD1 identical over 11 bases. The V gene end was trimmed by 9 bases and the J gene end by 6 bases; junction bases not matched to a gene: 8. This CDR3 region has 15 residues. Germline lookup yields CDR1 KGHDR and CDR2 SFDVKD. The CDR3 loop is CATLGQGASPGELFF. DNA of the CDR3: TGTGCCACCTTAGGACAGGGGGCTAGCCCCGGGGAGCTGTTTTTT.

This clonotype occurred a few times. The chain employs TRBV15 and TRBJ1-4, with no clear D. Trimming pared 0 bases from V and 5 bases from J, leaving 10 bases between. CDR3 length: 15 residues. Germline V gene data show CDR1 as LNHNV and CDR2 as YYDKDF (reference sequence). CDR3 sequence (DNA): TGTGCCACCAGCAGAGATCCGGCAGGAAATGAAAAACTGTTTTTT. It specifies CATSRDPAGNEKLFF.

The chain couples TRBV6-5 to TRBJ2-2; D is tentatively TRBD1 or TRBD2 (5 bases each). Trimming pared 8 bases from V and 4 bases from J, leaving 8 bases between. The CDR3 contains 12 residues. Germline V gives CDR1 MNHEY, CDR2 SVGAGI. CDR3 nucleotide sequence: TGTGCCAGCTTTGGGGGCACCGGGGAGCTGTTTTTT. Translation gives CASFGGTGELFF.

The chain combines TRBV6-5 with TRBJ1-1; 10 bases are a match to TRBD1. The CDR3 has 13 residues. The trim removed 6 bases at V and 7 bases at J, leaving 5 bases unmatched. CDR1 and CDR2 from the germline V gene are MNHEY and SVGAGI. CDR3 residues: CASSRQGAVEAFF. CDR3 DNA: TGTGCCAGCAGCAGACAGGGGGCTGTTGAAGCTTTCTTT.

The CDR3 here is CASSYGGAGTEAFF. DNA of the CDR3: TGTGCCAGCAGTTACGGGGGTGCTGGCACTGAAGCTTTCTTT. The chain is built from TRBV6-5 and TRBJ1-1; D might be TRBD1 (5 bases). CDR1 and CDR2 (germline): MNHEY, SVGAGI. The CDR3 loop spans 14 amino acids. Between the trimmed V and J ends, which lost 2 bases and 4 bases, there was a span of 11 bases.

Only a few counts were recorded for this clonotype. This sequence joins TRBV2 and TRBJ2-5; 7 bases fit TRBD1. After removal of 5 bases from V and 2 bases from J, the junction contained 5 bases not matched to a gene. Germline CDR1 and CDR2: SNHLY and FYNNEI. The CDR3 length is 14 residues. CDR3 nucleotide sequence: TGTGCCAGCAGTCCTGACAGGGCTCAAGAGACCCAGTACTTC. Its translation: CASSPDRAQETQYF.

V is TRBV20-1 and J is TRBJ1-5; TRBD1 aligns across 8 bases. Looked up from germline, CDR1 is DFQATT and CDR2 is SNEGSKA (reference sequence). The CDR3 runs 15 residues. J lost 6 bases, V lost 3 bases, and 10 bases had no gene match. Here the CDR3 DNA reads TGCAGTGCTAGTACCCCGGGACAGGCGAGTCAGCCCCAGCATTTT. It yields the protein CSASTPGQASQPQHF.